One TCR beta chain is described in this entry. In this sample, this clonotype turned up a few times. Its antigen remains undetermined. Base qualities were left out, and no much larger clone turns up one base away. Explained via the paper, the treatment or condition label denotes: in vitro stimulation with specific CMV peptide epitopes to enrich CMV-specific T cells. The CDR1 and CDR2 encoded by the germline V gene are MDHEN and SYDVKM. V loses 5 bases of germline sequence and J loses 2 bases, and the interval between the two ends is 10 bases. The CDR3 has 14 amino acids, counting the end cysteine and phenylalanine. Only the CDR3 portion is preserved as DNA: 42 bases, with reading frame beginning at the first base. This entry belongs to a study of T cell repertoires in cytomegalovirus infection (dated 2019 in TCRdb). For the wider study: Peptide stimulations targeted recently identified HLA-C-restricted CMV epitopes, whose presentation resists viral immunomodulation, together with well-studied HLA-B-restricted epitopes. Donor HLA type was relevant to the analysis, as public TCR beta signatures indicated carriage of CMV infection together with the matching HLA type.

Sequencer: Illumina HiSeq 1500. The public reads were run again by TCRdb, first through fastp at Q25 and then through MiXCR, and only productive beta chains were kept. Rows with one shared CDR3 protein collapse into an entry with the most common genes and DNA. The sample profile shows around 360,000 distinct CDR3 sequences; roughly 36% of them were found once. The ten biggest clones cover approximately 15% of the sample. Findings and caveats that apply to the study as a whole: In both this cohort and an independent roughly 330-donor cohort, the cumulative frequency of public TCR beta family members distinguished carriers of CMV infection plus the relevant HLA type. The ex vivo response was dominated by HLA-C-restricted CMV-specific TCR beta clonotypes, which also provided the single most frequent clonotype in two of eight donors.

Sequences were derived from cultured PBMCs, sampled from culture after CMV antigen stimulation. This TCR came from a human donor in good health (CMV status not recorded). Some clones in this sample may be carry-over from other donors' samples. The rearrangement combines TRBV28 with TRBJ1-3; no D gene is confidently identified. The CDR3 here reads CASSTPEAGNTIYF. The bases are TGTGCCAGCAGTACCCCAGAAGCTGGAAACACCATATATTTT.